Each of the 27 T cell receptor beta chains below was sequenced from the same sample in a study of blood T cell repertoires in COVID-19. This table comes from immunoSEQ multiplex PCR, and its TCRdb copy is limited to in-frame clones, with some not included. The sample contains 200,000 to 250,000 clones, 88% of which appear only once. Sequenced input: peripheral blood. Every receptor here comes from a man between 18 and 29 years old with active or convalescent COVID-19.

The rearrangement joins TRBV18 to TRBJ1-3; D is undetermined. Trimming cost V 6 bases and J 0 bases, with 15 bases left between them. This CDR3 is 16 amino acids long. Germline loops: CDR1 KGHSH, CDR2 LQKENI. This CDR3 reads CASSLILPDSGNTIYF. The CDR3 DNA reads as TGTGCCAGCTCGCTCATACTTCCTGACTCTGGAAACACCATATATTTT.

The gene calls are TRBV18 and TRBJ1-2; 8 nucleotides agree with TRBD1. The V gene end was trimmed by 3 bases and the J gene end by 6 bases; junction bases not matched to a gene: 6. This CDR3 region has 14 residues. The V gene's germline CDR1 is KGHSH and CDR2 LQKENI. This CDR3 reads CASSPAGTGDGYTF. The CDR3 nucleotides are TGTGCCAGCTCACCGGCCGGGACAGGAGATGGCTACACCTTC. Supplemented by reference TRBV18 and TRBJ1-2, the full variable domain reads NAGVMQNPRHLVRRRGQEARLRCSPMKGHSHVYWYRQLPEEGLKFMVYLQKENIIDESGMPKERFSAEFPKEGPSILRIQQVVRGDSAAYFCASSPAGTGDGYTFGSGTRLTVV.

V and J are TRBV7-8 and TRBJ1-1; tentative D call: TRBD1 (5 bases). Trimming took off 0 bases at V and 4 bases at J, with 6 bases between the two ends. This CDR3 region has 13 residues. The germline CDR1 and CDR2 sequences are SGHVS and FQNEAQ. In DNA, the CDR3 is TGTGCCAGCAGCTTAGCGCAGGGCACTGAAGCTTTCTTT. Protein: CASSLAQGTEAFF.

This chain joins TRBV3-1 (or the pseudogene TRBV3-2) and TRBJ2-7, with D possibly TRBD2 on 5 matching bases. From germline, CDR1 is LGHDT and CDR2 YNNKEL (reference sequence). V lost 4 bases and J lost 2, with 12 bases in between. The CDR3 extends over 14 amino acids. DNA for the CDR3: TGTGCCAGCAGCCCCCCACTAGATCCCTACGAGCAGTACTTC. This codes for CASSPPLDPYEQYF.

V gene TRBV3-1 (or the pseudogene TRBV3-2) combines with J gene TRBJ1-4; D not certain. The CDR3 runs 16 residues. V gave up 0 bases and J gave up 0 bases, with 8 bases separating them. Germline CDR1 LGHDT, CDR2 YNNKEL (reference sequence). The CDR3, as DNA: TGTGCCAGCAGCCAAGATGGCGGGACAACTAATGAAAAACTGTTTTTT. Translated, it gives CASSQDGGTTNEKLFF.

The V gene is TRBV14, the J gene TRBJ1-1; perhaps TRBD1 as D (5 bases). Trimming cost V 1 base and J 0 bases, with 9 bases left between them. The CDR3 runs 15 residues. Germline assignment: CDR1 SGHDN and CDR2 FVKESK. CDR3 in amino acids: CASSQVAGVNTEAFF. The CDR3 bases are TGTGCCAGCAGCCAAGTTGCGGGGGTGAACACTGAAGCTTTCTTT.

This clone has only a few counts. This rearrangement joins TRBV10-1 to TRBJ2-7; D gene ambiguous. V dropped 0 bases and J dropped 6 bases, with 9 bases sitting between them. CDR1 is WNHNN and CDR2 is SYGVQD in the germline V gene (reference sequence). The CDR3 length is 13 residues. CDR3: CASSESLEREQYF. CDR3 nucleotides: TGCGCCAGCAGTGAGTCGCTGGAGCGCGAGCAGTACTTC.

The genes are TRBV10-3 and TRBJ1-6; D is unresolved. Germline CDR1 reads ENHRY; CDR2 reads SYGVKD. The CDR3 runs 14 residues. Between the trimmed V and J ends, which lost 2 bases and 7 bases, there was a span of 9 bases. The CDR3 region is CAISEDGLNSPLHF. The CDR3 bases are TGTGCCATCAGTGAGGACGGGTTAAATTCACCCCTCCACTTT.

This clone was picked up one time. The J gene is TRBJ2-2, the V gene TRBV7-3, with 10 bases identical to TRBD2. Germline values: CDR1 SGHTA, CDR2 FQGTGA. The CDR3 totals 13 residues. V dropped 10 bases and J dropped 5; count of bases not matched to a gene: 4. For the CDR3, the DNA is TGTGCCACCCGGACTAGCGGTACCGGGGAGCTGTTTTTT. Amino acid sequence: CATRTSGTGELFF.

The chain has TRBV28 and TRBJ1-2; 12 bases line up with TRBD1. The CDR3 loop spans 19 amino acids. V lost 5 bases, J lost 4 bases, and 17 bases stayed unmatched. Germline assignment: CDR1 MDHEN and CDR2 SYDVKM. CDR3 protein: CASSRITSGQGALGYGYTF. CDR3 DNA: TGTGCCAGCAGTCGAATTACCTCGGGACAGGGGGCCCTGGGCTATGGCTACACCTTC.

The CDR3 reads CAWSLHTTQGPQETQYF. Written as DNA, the CDR3 is TGTGCCTGGAGCCTGCATACAACACAGGGTCCCCAAGAGACCCAGTACTTC. The chain links TRBV30 to TRBJ2-5, with TRBD1 as a possible D gene (6 bases). The CDR3 is 17 residues long. Trimming removed 3 bases at V and 1 base at J, with 21 bases between. Germline V gives CDR1 GTSNPN, CDR2 SVGIG (reference sequence).

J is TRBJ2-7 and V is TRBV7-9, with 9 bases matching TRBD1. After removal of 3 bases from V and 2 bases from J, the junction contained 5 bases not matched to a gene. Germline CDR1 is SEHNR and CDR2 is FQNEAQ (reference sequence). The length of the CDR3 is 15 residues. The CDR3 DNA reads TGTGCCAGCAGCTTCCCCACAGGGGGCGCCTACGAGCAGTACTTC. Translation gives CASSFPTGGAYEQYF.

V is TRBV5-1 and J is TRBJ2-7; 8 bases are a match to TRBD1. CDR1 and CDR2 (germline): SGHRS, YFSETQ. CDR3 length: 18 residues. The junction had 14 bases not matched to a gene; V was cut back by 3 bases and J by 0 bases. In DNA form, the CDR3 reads TGCGCCAGCAGCTCCGAAACTCCCACAGGGGGGTACTCCTACGAGCAGTACTTC. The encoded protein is CASSSETPTGGYSYEQYF.

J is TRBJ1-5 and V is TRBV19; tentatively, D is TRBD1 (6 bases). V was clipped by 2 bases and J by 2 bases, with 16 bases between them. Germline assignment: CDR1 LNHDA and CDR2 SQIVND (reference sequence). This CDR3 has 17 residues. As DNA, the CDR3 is TGTGCCAGTAGTATATCGAGCTGGACAGAGGGCAATCAGCCCCAGCATTTT. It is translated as CASSISSWTEGNQPQHF.

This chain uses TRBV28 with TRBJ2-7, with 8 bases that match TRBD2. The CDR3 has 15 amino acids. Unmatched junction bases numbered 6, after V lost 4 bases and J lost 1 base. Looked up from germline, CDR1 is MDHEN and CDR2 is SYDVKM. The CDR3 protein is CASSSRGGSSYEQYF. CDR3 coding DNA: TGTGCCAGCAGTTCCCGGGGGGGAAGTTCCTACGAGCAGTACTTC.

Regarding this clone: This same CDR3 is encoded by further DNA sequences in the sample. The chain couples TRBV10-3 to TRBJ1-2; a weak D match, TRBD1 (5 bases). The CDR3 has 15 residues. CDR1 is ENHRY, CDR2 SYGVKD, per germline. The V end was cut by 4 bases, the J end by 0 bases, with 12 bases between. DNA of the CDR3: TGTGCCATCAGTGGGGGGGATCAAGCTAACTATGGCTACACCTTC. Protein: CAISGGDQANYGYTF.

CDR3 region: CASSARQDTEAFF. The CDR3 DNA follows: TGTGCCAGCAGCGCGAGACAGGACACTGAAGCTTTCTTT. J is TRBJ1-1 and V is TRBV9; D possibly corresponds to TRBD1 (6 bases). From germline, CDR1 is SGDLS and CDR2 YYNGEE. V lost 3 bases and J 3 bases, leaving 9 bases between the germline ends. The CDR3 loop spans 13 amino acids.

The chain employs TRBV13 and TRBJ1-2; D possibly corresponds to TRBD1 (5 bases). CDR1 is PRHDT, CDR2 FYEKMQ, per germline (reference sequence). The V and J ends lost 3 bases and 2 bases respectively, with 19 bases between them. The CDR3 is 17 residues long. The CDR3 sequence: CASSLVGLGRANYGYTF. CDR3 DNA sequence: TGTGCCAGCAGCTTGGTGGGACTTGGAAGGGCGAACTATGGCTACACCTTC. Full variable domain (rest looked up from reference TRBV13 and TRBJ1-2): AAGVIQSPRHLIKEKRETATLKCYPIPRHDTVYWYQQGPGQDPQFLISFYEKMQSDKGSIPDRFSAQQFSDYHSELNMSSLELGDSALYFCASSLVGLGRANYGYTFGSGTRLTVV.

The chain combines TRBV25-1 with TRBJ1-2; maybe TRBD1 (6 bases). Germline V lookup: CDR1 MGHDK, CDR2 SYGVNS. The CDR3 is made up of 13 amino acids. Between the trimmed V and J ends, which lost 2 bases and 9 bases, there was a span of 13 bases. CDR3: CASSEQGLTSYTF. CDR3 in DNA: TGTGCCAGCAGTGAACAGGGGTTAACCAGCTACACCTTC.

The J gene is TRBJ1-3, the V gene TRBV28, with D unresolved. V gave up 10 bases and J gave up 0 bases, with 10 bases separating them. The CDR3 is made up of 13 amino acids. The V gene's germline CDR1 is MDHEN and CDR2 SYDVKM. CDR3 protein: CATMSTSGNTIYF. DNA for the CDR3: TGTGCCACCATGAGTACCTCTGGAAACACCATATATTTT.

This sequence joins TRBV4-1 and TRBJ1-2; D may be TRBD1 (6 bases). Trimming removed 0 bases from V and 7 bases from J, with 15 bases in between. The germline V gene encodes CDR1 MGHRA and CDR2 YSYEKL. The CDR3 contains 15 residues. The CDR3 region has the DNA TGCGCCAGCAGCCAAGATCCGACGACAGGTGCTGGCTACACCTTC. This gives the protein CASSQDPTTGAGYTF.

The CDR3 here is CASSVGGQGTEAFF. Here the CDR3 DNA reads TGTGCCAGCAGCGTAGGGGGCCAGGGCACTGAAGCTTTCTTT. The chain is built from TRBV9 and TRBJ1-1, with D possibly being TRBD1 (5 bases). The CDR3 extends over 14 amino acids. The V end lost 0 bases, the J end lost 4 bases, and 10 bases lay between the germline ends. Germline V lookup: CDR1 SGDLS, CDR2 YYNGEE.

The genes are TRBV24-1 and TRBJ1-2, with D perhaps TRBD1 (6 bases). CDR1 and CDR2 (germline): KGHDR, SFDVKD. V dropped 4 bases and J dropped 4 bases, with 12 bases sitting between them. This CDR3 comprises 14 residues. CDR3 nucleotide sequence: TGTGCCACCAGTGACCAGGGACACAGCTATGGCTACACCTTC. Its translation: CATSDQGHSYGYTF.

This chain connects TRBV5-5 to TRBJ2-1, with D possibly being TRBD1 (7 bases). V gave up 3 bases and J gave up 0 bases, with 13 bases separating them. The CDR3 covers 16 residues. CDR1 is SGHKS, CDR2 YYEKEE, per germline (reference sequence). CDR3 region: CASSYYRGLSYNEQFF. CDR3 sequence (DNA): TGTGCCAGCAGCTACTACAGGGGACTCTCCTACAATGAGCAGTTCTTC.

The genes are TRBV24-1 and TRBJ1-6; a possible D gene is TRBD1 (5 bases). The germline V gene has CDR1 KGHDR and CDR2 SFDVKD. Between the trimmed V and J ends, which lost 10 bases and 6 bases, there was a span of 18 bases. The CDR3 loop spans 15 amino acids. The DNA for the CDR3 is TGTGCCACACGGGACTCTCACGAACCTAATTCACCCCTCCACTTT. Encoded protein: CATRDSHEPNSPLHF.

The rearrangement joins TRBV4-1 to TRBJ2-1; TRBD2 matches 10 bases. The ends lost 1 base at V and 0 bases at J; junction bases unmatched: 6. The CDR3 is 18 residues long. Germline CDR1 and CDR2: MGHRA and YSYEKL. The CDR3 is CASSQVGLAASSYNEQFF. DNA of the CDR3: TGCGCCAGCAGCCAAGTTGGACTAGCGGCGAGCTCCTACAATGAGCAGTTCTTC.

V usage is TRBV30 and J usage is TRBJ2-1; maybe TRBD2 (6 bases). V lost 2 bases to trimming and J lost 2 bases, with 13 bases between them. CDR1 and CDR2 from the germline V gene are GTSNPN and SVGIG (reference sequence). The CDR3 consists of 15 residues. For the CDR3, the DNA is TGTGCCTGGAGTCATGGAGGGCCCACCTACAATGAGCAGTTCTTC. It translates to CAWSHGGPTYNEQFF.